The clone carrying this T cell receptor (beta chain) was observed a few times. Its matching antigen is unknown. The record originates from a study of blood T cells in healthy people across ages. As for the study in general: About one barcoded beta molecule per two T cells was the capture yield of template switching.

Through a sample-barcoded 5' primer and a J-beta primer mix, a second PCR was run for 7 to 11 cycles. TCRdb redid the calling of the 5' RACE reads with MiXCR, one entry per CDR3 protein. Altogether 1 million or so distinct CDR3 sequences are present, over 35% being singletons, with the ten largest covering approximately 17%. From germline, CDR1 is MNHNY and CDR2 SVGAGI (reference sequence). This CDR3 is built from 15 residues. V was pared by 7 bases and J by 4 bases, with 18 bases between. General study results and limits: Estimates based on one million T cells were treated as lower bounds. Versus aged donors, long-lived donors had higher diversity and more naive CD4+ cells.

At least 6.5 million PBMCs were isolated per sample. This receptor was obtained from a woman aged 55-69 years in good health. This chain connects TRBV6-6 to TRBJ2-3; tentatively, D is TRBD2 (6 bases). The source material was blood. Here the CDR3 DNA reads TGTGCCAGCACCTGGGCACGGGGGAAGTCAGATACGCAGTATTTT. Translating gives CASTWARGKSDTQYF.